Below, 25 T cell receptor beta chains from the same sample are listed, as sequenced in a study of CD8 T cells in ankylosing spondylitis. General study points: Ankylosing spondylitis blood appeared to carry a characteristic TCR beta motif of several highly homologous variants.

MiXCR, applied by TCRdb to the 5' RACE reads, yields one record per CDR3 protein. The data contain hundreds of thousands of distinct CDR3 sequences, roughly a quarter of them singletons. These receptors have no known antigen. The sample comprised blood, either unsorted or a sorted T cell fraction (not recorded which). The receptors were gathered from a male donor with ankylosing spondylitis.

J is TRBJ2-1 and V is TRBV2; D unclear. In germline, CDR1 is SNHLY, CDR2 FYNNEI. This CDR3 has 13 residues. With 4 bases removed from V and 4 bases from J, the gap between germline ends came to 8 bases. The CDR3 loop reads CASSVDGYNEQFF. The DNA of the CDR3 is TGTGCCAGCAGTGTCGACGGATACAATGAGCAGTTCTTC.

This clonotype appeared a few times. The V call is TRBV18, the J call TRBJ1-2; 8 bases fit TRBD1. Germline lookup yields CDR1 KGHSH and CDR2 LQKENI. The CDR3 runs to 17 residues. With 8 bases clipped from V and 7 bases from J, the junction kept 21 bases outside the gene matches. CDR3: CASTSLQGAPRMGGYTF. The CDR3 DNA sequence: TGTGCCAGCACCTCCCTCCAGGGGGCTCCGAGAATGGGTGGCTACACCTTC. The full variable domain, with the rest looked up from reference TRBV18 and TRBJ1-2, is NAGVMQNPRHLVRRRGQEARLRCSPMKGHSHVYWYRQLPEEGLKFMVYLQKENIIDESGMPKERFSAEFPKEGPSILRIQQVVRGDSAAYFCASTSLQGAPRMGGYTFGSGTRLTVV.

The chain uses TRBV7-9 and TRBJ1-2; unclear D gene. The CDR3 sequence is 14 residues long. V was clipped by 2 bases and J by 4 bases, with 11 bases between them. The germline gives CDR1 SEHNR, CDR2 FQNEAQ (reference sequence). CDR3 in amino acids: CASSLTEKPYGYTF. CDR3 nucleotides: TGTGCCAGCAGCTTAACCGAAAAGCCCTATGGCTACACCTTC.

The chain links TRBV6-1 to TRBJ2-7; D may correspond to TRBD1 or TRBD2 (5 bases each). Germline V gene data show CDR1 as MNHNS and CDR2 as SASEGT. The CDR3 covers 14 residues. V shed 6 bases and J shed 0 bases, with 12 bases lying between them. CDR3 residues: CASRPDGTSYEQYV. The CDR3, as DNA: TGTGCCAGCAGACCGGACGGGACCTCCTACGAGCAGTACGTC.

This chain links TRBV27 with TRBJ2-4; TRBD1 agrees at 10 bases. Trimming took 6 bases from V and 0 from J; bases not matched to a gene: 8. The CDR3 totals 17 residues. Per germline, CDR1 MNHEY and CDR2 SMNVEV (reference sequence). This chain's CDR3 is CASRDSGQGIAKNIQYF. The CDR3, as DNA: TGTGCCAGCAGAGATTCGGGACAGGGGATAGCCAAAAACATTCAGTACTTC.

The chain combines TRBV27 with TRBJ2-7, with D perhaps TRBD1 (6 bases). The CDR3 runs to 14 residues. Per the germline V gene, CDR1 is MNHEY and CDR2 is SMNVEV (reference sequence). Trimming pared 4 bases from V and 5 bases from J, leaving 15 bases between. The DNA of the CDR3 is TGTGCCAGCAGTTCTGGCGGCAGGGGTCACGAGCAGTACGTC. It encodes CASSSGGRGHEQYV.

The V and J genes are TRBV5-5 and TRBJ1-4; perhaps TRBD1 as D (6 bases). In germline, CDR1 is SGHKS, CDR2 YYEKEE (reference sequence). Deletions cut 2 bases from V and 7 bases from J, with 15 bases between. The CDR3 runs 15 residues. The CDR3 region is CASSFLQGGLEKLFF. Written as DNA, the CDR3 is TGTGCCAGCAGCTTCCTACAGGGTGGACTTGAAAAACTGTTTTTT.

The chain couples TRBV20-1 to TRBJ2-2; D uncertain. Germline CDR1 reads DFQATT; CDR2 reads SNEGSKA (reference sequence). Deletions cut 3 bases from V and 7 bases from J, with 6 bases between. The CDR3 is 11 amino acids. CDR3 protein: CSASLVGELFF. The DNA of the CDR3 is TGCAGTGCTAGTCTTGTCGGGGAGCTGTTTTTT.

This clonotype turned up a few times. CDR3 loop: CASSKDPARGEQFF. The CDR3 DNA is TGTGCCAGCAGTAAGGATCCTGCGCGGGGTGAGCAGTTCTTC. The gene calls are TRBV6-1 and TRBJ2-1; tentatively, D is TRBD2 (6 bases). V was cut by 5 bases and J by 9 bases, with 17 bases left in between. The CDR3 covers 14 residues. Germline CDR1 MNHNS, CDR2 SASEGT.

This rearrangement joins TRBV18 to TRBJ1-2, with 8 bases fitting TRBD1. This CDR3 comprises 15 residues. The trim removed 4 bases at V and 6 bases at J, leaving 10 bases unmatched. Looked up from germline, CDR1 is KGHSH and CDR2 is LQKENI. CDR3 bases: TGTGCCAGCTCACTCCGGGACAGGTCTACCGATGGCTACACCTTC. Protein sequence: CASSLRDRSTDGYTF.

In this sample, this clonotype turned up a few times. This chain connects TRBV7-9 to TRBJ1-1; TRBD1 matches at 7 bases. CDR1 and CDR2 from the germline V gene are SEHNR and FQNEAQ (reference sequence). The CDR3 loop spans 16 amino acids. V shed 5 bases, J shed 0 bases, and the junction held 9 bases outside the gene matches. CDR3 nucleotide sequence: TGTGCCAGCAGCCCGGGACAGTTATACCTGAACACTGAAGCTTTCTTT. Its translation is CASSPGQLYLNTEAFF.

This clonotype turned up a few times. J is TRBJ1-1 and V is TRBV4-2; the D is unclear. The CDR3 covers 13 residues. Germline V gene data show CDR1 as LGHNA and CDR2 as YNFKEQ. The V end lost 4 bases, the J end lost 6 bases, and 12 bases lay between the germline ends. DNA of the CDR3: TGTGCCAGCAGCCGTCTCCCAGCCGCTGAAGCTTTCTTT. Amino acids: CASSRLPAAEAFF.

The rearrangement uses TRBV4-2 and TRBJ2-2, with 10 bases that match TRBD2. The CDR3 is 20 amino acids. CDR1 is LGHNA, CDR2 YNFKEQ, per germline. The V gene end was trimmed by 0 bases and the J gene end by 2 bases; junction bases not matched to a gene: 12. The CDR3 loop reads CASSQDTASGRVDNTGELFF. The CDR3 DNA reads TGTGCCAGCAGCCAAGATACCGCTAGCGGGAGAGTTGATAACACCGGGGAGCTGTTTTTT.

This sequence joins TRBV3-1 and TRBJ2-5; D remains unclear. The CDR3 consists of 15 residues. Trimming removed 5 bases from V and 2 bases from J, with 15 bases in between. Per the germline V gene, CDR1 is LGHDT and CDR2 is YNNKEL (reference sequence). The CDR3 DNA reads as TGTGCCAGCAGCAAAGCCAGGATCAGGCAAGAGACCCAGTACTTC. Protein sequence: CASSKARIRQETQYF.

The gene calls are TRBV10-3 and TRBJ2-5; unclear D gene. CDR1 is ENHRY and CDR2 is SYGVKD in the germline V gene. The CDR3 has 12 residues. V gave up 10 bases and J gave up 2 bases, with 11 bases separating them. For the CDR3, the DNA is TGTGCCACCACCAGCGCGCAAGAGACCCAGTACTTC. This gives the protein CATTSAQETQYF.

The rearrangement links TRBV2 to TRBJ2-7; D uncertain. The CDR3 spans 13 residues. V gave up 3 bases and J gave up 2 bases, with 8 bases separating them. The germline V gene has CDR1 SNHLY and CDR2 FYNNEI. In DNA, the CDR3 is TGTGCCAGCAGTGATGGGCAGACCTACGAGCAGTACTTC. Its protein product is CASSDGQTYEQYF. The complete variable domain, with remaining parts taken from reference TRBV2 and TRBJ2-7, reads EPEVTQTPSHQVTQMGQEVILRCVPISNHLYFYWYRQILGQKVEFLVSFYNNEISEKSEIFDDQFSVERPDGSNFTLKIRSTKLEDSAMYFCASSDGQTYEQYFGPGTRLTVT.

This clonotype has just a few counts. The chain is built from TRBV5-1 and TRBJ2-1; D could derive from TRBD1 or TRBD2 (5 bases each). Trimming removed 4 bases at V and 8 bases at J, with 13 bases between. In germline, CDR1 is SGHRS, CDR2 YFSETQ. This CDR3 region has 13 residues. The CDR3 nucleotides read TGCGCCAGCAGCCTGGGGGTATCGGATGAGCAGTTCTTC. Translating gives CASSLGVSDEQFF. The variable domain in full, with the rest retrieved from reference TRBV5-1 and TRBJ2-1, is KAGVTQTPRYLIKTRGQQVTLSCSPISGHRSVSWYQQTPGQGLQFLFEYFSETQRNKGNFPGRFSGRQFSNSRSEMNVSTLELGDSALYLCASSLGVSDEQFFGPGTRLTVL.

This clonotype was recorded at least ten times. This rearrangement joins TRBV27 to TRBJ2-1; 15 bases map to TRBD2. V trimming: 5 bases; J trimming: 10 bases; junction bases outside the gene matches: 12. This CDR3 region has 17 residues. Germline V CDR1 and CDR2: MNHEY, SMNVEV (reference sequence). The CDR3 reads CASSVAPSGTSGREQFF. In DNA form, the CDR3 reads TGTGCCAGCAGTGTTGCACCGTCCGGGACTAGCGGGAGGGAGCAGTTCTTC.

This clonotype was counted between two and nine times. The chain has TRBV28 and TRBJ1-4; a possible D gene is TRBD1 (5 bases). CDR1 is MDHEN, CDR2 SYDVKM, per germline. CDR3 length equals 15 residues. V lost 5 bases, J lost 4 bases, and 14 bases lay in between. CDR3 in DNA: TGTGCCAGCAGTAGCCTAGGGGCCGGTAATGAAAAACTGTTTTTT. This sequence encodes CASSSLGAGNEKLFF.

This rearrangement joins TRBV7-2 to TRBJ1-1, with D unresolved. V was shortened by 3 bases and J by 5 bases, with 13 bases between the two germline ends. CDR3 length: 14 amino acids. Germline values: CDR1 SGHTA, CDR2 FQGNSA. Written as DNA, the CDR3 is TGTGCCAGCAGCTTCACCCCCGGTGGGACTGAAGCTTTCTTT. This encodes CASSFTPGGTEAFF.

The chain couples TRBV9 to TRBJ1-1; D unresolved. Germline assignment: CDR1 SGDLS and CDR2 YYNGEE. V lost 0 bases, J lost 4 bases, and 13 bases lay in between. This CDR3 spans 15 amino acids. CDR3 amino acids: CASSVGAASRTEAFF. The CDR3 nucleotides are TGTGCCAGCAGCGTAGGGGCAGCTAGCCGCACTGAAGCTTTCTTT.

The chain couples TRBV29-1 to TRBJ1-1; D gene uncertain. The CDR3 runs to 11 residues. The V gene's germline CDR1 is SQVTM and CDR2 ANQGSEA. The V and J ends lost 5 bases and 7 bases respectively, with 11 bases between them. Written as DNA, the CDR3 is TGCAGCGTTTTATCCGGGTTTGAAGCTTTCTTT. Translated, it gives CSVLSGFEAFF.

The chain joins TRBV20-1 to TRBJ2-3; unclear D gene. The CDR3 sequence is 13 residues long. The germline CDR1 and CDR2 sequences are DFQATT and SNEGSKA (reference sequence). V was cut by 7 bases and J by 4 bases, with 15 bases left in between. Here the CDR3 DNA reads TGCAGTGTAGACTGGGGAAGGGCAGATACGCAGTATTTT. It is translated as CSVDWGRADTQYF.

The rearrangement joins TRBV12-3 or TRBV12-4 to TRBJ1-1; D remains ambiguous. This CDR3 is 15 amino acids long. V was pared by 5 bases and J by 4 bases, with 17 bases between. CDR3 in DNA: TGTGCCAGCAGTCCTAGCGGACGTGAGAGCACTGAAGCTTTCTTT. It specifies CASSPSGRESTEAFF.

J is TRBJ2-3 and V is TRBV12-3 or TRBV12-4, with 8 positions matching TRBD2. The CDR3 runs to 16 residues. Trimming took 0 bases from V and 4 from J; bases not matched to a gene: 6. The CDR3 spells CASSLASGRLADTQYF. DNA of the CDR3: TGTGCCAGCAGTTTAGCCAGCGGGAGACTCGCAGATACGCAGTATTTT.